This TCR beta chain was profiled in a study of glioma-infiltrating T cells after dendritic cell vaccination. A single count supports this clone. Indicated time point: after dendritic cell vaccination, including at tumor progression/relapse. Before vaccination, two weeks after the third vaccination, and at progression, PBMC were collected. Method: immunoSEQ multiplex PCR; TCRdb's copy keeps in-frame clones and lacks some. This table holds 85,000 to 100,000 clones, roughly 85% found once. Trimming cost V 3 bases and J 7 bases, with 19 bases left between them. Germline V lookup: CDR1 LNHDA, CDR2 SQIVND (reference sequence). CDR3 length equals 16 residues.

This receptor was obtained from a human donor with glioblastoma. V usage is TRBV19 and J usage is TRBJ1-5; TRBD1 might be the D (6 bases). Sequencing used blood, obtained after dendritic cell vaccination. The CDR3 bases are TGTGCCAGTAGTATTGGGGGGGCGTCCGCAAGGCAGCCCCAGCATTTT. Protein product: CASSIGGASARQPQHF.